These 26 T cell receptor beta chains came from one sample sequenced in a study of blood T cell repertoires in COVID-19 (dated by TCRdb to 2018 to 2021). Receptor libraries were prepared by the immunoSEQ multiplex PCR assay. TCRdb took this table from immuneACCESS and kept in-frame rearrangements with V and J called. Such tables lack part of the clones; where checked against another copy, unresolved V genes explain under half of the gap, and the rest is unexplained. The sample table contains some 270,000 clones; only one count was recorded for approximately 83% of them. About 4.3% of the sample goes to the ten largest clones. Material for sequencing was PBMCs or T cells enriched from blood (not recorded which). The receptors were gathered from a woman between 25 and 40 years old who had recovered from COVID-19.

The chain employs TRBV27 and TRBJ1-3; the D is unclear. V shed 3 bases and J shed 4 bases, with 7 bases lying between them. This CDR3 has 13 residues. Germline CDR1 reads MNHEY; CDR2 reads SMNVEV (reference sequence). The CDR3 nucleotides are TGTGCCAGCAGTTTCAACTTCGGAAACACCATATATTTT. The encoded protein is CASSFNFGNTIYF.

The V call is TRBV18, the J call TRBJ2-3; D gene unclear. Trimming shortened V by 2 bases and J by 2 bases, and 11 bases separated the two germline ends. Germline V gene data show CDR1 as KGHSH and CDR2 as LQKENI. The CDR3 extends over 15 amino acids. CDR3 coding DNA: TGTGCCAGCTCACCAGATGCGAACCCCACAGATACGCAGTATTTT. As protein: CASSPDANPTDTQYF.

In nucleotides, the CDR3 is TGTGCCAGCAGTTCGCCGGGACAGGGTACCCACGAGCAGTACTTC. Its translation: CASSSPGQGTHEQYF. This chain connects TRBV7-9 to TRBJ2-7; 9 bases map to TRBD1. The germline CDR1 and CDR2 sequences are SEHNR and FQNEAQ (reference sequence). Germline trimming cut 6 bases from V and 5 bases from J; bases unmatched to any gene: 11. This CDR3 has 15 residues.

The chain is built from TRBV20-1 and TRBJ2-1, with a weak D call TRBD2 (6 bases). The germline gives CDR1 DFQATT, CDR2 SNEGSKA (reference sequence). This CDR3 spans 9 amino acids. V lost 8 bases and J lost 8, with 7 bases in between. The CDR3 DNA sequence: TGCAGTCTAGCGTATGAGCAGTTCTTC. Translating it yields CSLAYEQFF.

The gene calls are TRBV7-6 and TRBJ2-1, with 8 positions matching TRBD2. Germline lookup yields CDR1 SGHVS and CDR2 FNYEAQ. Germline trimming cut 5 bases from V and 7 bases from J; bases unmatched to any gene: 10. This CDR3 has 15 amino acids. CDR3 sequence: CASSPLAGSPNEQFF. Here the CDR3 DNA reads TGTGCCAGCAGCCCTCTAGCGGGCAGTCCTAATGAGCAGTTCTTC.

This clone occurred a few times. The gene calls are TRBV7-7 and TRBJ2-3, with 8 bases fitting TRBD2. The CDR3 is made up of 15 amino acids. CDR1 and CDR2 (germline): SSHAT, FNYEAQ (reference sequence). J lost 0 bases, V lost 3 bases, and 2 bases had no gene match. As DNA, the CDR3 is TGTGCCAGCAGCTTTAGCGGGGCTAGCACAGATACGCAGTATTTT. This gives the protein CASSFSGASTDTQYF.

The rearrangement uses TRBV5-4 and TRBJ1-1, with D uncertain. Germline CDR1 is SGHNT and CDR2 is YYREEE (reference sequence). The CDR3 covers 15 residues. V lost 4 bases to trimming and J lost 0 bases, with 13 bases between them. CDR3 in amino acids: CASSPSSVMNTEAFF. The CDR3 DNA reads TGTGCCAGCAGCCCGAGTTCGGTAATGAACACTGAAGCTTTCTTT.

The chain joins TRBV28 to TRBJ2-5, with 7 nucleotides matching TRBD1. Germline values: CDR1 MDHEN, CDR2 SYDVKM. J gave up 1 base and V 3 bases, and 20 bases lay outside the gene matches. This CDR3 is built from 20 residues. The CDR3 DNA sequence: TGTGCCAGCAGTTTGGGGAGACAGGGTGTGTCTGAGGGTAGCCAAGAGACCCAGTACTTC. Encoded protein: CASSLGRQGVSEGSQETQYF.

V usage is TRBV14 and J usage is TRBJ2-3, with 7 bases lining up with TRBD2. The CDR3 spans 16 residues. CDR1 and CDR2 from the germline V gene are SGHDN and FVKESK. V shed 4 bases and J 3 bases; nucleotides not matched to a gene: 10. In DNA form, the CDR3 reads TGTGCCAGCAGCCTCCTCGGCAGCGGGGTAACAGATACGCAGTATTTT. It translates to CASSLLGSGVTDTQYF.

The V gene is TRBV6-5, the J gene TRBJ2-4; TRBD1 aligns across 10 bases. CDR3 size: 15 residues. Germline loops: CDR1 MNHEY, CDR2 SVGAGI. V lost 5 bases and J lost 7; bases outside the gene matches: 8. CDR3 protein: CASSRQGAAGNIQYF. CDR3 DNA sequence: TGTGCCAGCAGTCGACAGGGGGCGGCCGGTAACATTCAGTACTTC.

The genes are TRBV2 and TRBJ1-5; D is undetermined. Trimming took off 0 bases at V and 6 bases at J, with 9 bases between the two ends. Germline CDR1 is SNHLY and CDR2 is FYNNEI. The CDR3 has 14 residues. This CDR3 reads CASSEARSPQPQHF. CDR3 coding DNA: TGTGCCAGCAGTGAAGCGCGGTCTCCTCAGCCCCAGCATTTT.

The CDR3 reads CAWSGQLYNEQFF. In DNA form, the CDR3 reads TGTGCCTGGAGTGGACAGCTCTACAATGAGCAGTTCTTC. The gene calls are TRBV30 and TRBJ2-1; a possible D gene is TRBD1 (5 bases). Trimming took off 1 base at V and 3 bases at J, with 7 bases between the two ends. The CDR3 has 13 amino acids. Germline V gene data show CDR1 as GTSNPN and CDR2 as SVGIG (reference sequence).

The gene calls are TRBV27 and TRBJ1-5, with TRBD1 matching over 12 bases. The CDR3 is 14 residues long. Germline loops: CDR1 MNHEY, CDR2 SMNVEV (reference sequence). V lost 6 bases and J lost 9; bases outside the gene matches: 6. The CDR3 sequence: CASRGQGAPAPQHF. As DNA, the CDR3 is TGTGCCAGCAGGGGACAGGGGGCCCCCGCGCCCCAGCATTTT.

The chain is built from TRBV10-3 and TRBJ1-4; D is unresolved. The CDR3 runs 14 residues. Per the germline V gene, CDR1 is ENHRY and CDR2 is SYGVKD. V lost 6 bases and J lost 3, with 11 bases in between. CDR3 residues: CAISGSASNEKLFF. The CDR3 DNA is TGTGCCATCAGCGGTAGTGCTTCTAATGAAAAACTGTTTTTT.

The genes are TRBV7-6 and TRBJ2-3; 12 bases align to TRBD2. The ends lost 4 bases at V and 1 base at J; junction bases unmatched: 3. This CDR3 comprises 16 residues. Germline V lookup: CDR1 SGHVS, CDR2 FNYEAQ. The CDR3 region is CASSSRLAGGTDTQYF. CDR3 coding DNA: TGTGCCAGCAGCTCTCGACTAGCGGGAGGCACAGATACGCAGTATTTT.

DNA of the CDR3: TGTGCCAGCAGTTGGCAGGGAAGGGGCTACACCTTC. Amino acids: CASSWQGRGYTF. The rearrangement joins TRBV27 to TRBJ1-2, with a weak D call TRBD1 (5 bases). V shed 4 bases and J shed 8 bases, with 11 bases lying between them. The CDR3 spans 12 residues. CDR1 and CDR2 (germline): MNHEY, SMNVEV (reference sequence).

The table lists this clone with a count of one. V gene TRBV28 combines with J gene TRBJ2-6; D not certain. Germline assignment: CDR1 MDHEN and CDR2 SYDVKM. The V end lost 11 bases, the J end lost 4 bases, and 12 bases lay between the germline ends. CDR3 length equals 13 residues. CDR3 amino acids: CASRYAGANVLTF. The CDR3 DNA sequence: TGTGCCTCCCGATATGCGGGGGCCAACGTCCTGACTTTC.

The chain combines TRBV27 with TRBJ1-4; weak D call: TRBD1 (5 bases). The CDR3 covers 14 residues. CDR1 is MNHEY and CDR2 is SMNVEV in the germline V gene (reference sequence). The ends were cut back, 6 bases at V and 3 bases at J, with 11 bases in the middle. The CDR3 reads CASRSGFSNEKLFF. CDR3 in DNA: TGTGCCAGCAGATCAGGGTTCTCTAATGAAAAACTGTTTTTT.

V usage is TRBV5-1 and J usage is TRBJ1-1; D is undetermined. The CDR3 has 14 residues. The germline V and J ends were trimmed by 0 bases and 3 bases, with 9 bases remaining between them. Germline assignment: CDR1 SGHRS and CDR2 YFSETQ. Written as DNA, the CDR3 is TGCGCCAGCAGCTTGGCTTCTGCAGACACTGAAGCTTTCTTT. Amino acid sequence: CASSLASADTEAFF.

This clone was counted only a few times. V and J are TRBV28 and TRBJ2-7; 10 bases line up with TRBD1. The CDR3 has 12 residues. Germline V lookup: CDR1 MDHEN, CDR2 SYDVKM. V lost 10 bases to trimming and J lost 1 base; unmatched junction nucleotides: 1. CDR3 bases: TGTGCCACGGGACAGGGGTCCTACGAGCAGTACTTC. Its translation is CATGQGSYEQYF. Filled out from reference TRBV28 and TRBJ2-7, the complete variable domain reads DVKVTQSSRYLVKRTGEKVFLECVQDMDHENMFWYRQDPGLGLRLIYFSYDVKMKEKGDIPEGYSVSREKKERFSLILESASTNQTSMYLCATGQGSYEQYFGPGTRLTVT.

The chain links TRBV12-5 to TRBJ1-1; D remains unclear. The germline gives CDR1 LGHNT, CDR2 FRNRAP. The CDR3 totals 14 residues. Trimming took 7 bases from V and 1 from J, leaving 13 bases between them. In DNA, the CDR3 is TGTGCTAGTGCCTTGACGGGGAGGAACACTGAAGCTTTCTTT. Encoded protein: CASALTGRNTEAFF.

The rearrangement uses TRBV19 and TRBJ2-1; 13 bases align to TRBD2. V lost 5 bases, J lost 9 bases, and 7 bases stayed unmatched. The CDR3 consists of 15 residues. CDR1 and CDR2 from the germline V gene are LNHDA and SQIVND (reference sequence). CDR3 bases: TGTGCCAGTAGTGGTCGGACTAGCGGGGGCACTGAGCAGTTCTTC. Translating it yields CASSGRTSGGTEQFF.

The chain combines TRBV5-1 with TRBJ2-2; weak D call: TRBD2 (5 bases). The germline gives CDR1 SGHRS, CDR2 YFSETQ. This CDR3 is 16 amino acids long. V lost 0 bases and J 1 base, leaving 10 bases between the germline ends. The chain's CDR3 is CASSLAQRGNTGELFF. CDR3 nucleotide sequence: TGCGCCAGCAGCTTGGCCCAACGGGGGAACACCGGGGAGCTGTTTTTT.

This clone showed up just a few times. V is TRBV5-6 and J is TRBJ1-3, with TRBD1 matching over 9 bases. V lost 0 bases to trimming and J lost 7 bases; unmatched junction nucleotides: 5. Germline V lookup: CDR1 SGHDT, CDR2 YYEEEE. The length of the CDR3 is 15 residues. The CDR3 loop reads CASSLDLGQGNTIYF. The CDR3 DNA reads TGTGCCAGCAGCTTGGATCTAGGACAGGGGAACACCATATATTTT.

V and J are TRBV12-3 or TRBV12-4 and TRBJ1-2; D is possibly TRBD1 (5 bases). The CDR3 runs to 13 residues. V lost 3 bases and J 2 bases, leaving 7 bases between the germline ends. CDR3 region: CASSFRGNYGYTF. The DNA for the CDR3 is TGTGCCAGCAGTTTCCGGGGGAACTATGGCTACACCTTC.

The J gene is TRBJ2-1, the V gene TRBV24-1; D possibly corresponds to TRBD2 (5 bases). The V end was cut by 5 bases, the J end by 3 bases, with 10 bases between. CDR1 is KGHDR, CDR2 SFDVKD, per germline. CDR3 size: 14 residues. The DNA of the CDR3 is TGTGCCACCAGTGGTCGCCGGGACTACAATGAGCAGTTCTTC. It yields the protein CATSGRRDYNEQFF.